Included here is one T cell receptor beta chain sequence, with context. V shed 4 bases and J 1 base; nucleotides not matched to a gene: 10. The CDR3 is made up of 17 amino acids. The germline gives CDR1 SGHRS, CDR2 YFSETQ. Profiling relied on immunoSEQ multiplex PCR, and the TCRdb table lists in-frame clones only, not all of them. Of some 400,000 clones listed, over 85% are singletons. These data originate in a study of blood T cell repertoires in COVID-19. This clonotype originated in a woman between 25 and 40 years old who had recovered from COVID-19. The source material was PBMCs or T cells enriched from blood (not recorded which). The rearrangement links TRBV5-1 to TRBJ2-3, with 9 bases aligning to TRBD2. CDR3 sequence reads: CASSTSLAGEGTDTQYF. CDR3 nucleotides: TGCGCCAGCAGCACCTCTTTAGCGGGAGAGGGCACAGATACGCAGTATTTT.